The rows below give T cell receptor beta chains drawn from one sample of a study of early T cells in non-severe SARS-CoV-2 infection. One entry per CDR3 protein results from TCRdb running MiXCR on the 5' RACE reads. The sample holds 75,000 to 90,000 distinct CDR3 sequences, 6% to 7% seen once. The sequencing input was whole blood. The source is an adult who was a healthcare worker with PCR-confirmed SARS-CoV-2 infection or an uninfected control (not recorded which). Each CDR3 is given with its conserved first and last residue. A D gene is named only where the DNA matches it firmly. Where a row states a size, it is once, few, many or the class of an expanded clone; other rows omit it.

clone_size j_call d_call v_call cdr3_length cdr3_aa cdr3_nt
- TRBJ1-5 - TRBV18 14 CASSLMKINQPQHF TGTGCCAGCTCACTCATGAAAATAAATCAGCCCCAGCATTTT
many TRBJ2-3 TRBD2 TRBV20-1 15 CSARDKSSGGDTQYF TGCAGTGCTAGAGATAAGTCTAGCGGTGGAGATACGCAGTATTTT
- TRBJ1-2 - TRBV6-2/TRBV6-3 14 CASSYYNRRDGYTF TGTGCCAGCAGTTACTACAACCGCCGGGATGGCTACACCTTC
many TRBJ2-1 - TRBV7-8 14 CASSLRTTYNEQFF TGTGCCAGCAGCTTAAGGACAACTTACAATGAGCAGTTCTTC
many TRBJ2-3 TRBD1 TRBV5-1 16 CASSSFTGGVGDTQYF TGCGCCAGCAGCTCCTTTACAGGGGGCGTCGGAGATACGCAGTATTTT
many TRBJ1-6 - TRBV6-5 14 CASSPSDRNSPLHF TGTGCCAGCAGTCCTTCAGACAGAAATTCACCCCTCCACTTT
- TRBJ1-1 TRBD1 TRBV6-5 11 CASRDRAEAFF TGTGCCAGCAGGGACAGGGCTGAAGCTTTCTTT
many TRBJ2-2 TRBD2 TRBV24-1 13 CATSLAGVGELFF TGTGCCACCTCTCTAGCGGGAGTTGGGGAGCTGTTTTTT
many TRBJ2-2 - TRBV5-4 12 CASSPRTGELFF TGTGCCAGCAGCCCCCGGACCGGGGAGCTGTTTTTT
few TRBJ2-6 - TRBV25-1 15 CASSEIGSGANVLTF TGTGCCAGCAGTGAAATAGGGAGCGGGGCCAACGTCCTGACTTTC
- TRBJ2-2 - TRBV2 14 CASSEAWTTGELFF TGTGCCAGCAGTGAAGCGTGGACTACCGGGGAGCTGTTTTTT
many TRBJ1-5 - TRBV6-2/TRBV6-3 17 CASSYGVGPQGNQPQHF TGTGCCAGCAGTTACGGTGTGGGTCCCCAAGGCAATCAGCCCCAGCATTTT
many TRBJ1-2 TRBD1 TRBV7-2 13 CASSLSTGDGYTF TGTGCCAGCAGCTTAAGCACAGGGGATGGCTACACCTTC
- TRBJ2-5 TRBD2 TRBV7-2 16 CASSLPGTSGKETQYF TGTGCCAGCAGCTTACCCGGGACTAGCGGAAAAGAGACCCAGTACTTC
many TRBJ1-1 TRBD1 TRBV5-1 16 CASRTGAGGINTEAFF TGCGCCAGCAGAACGGGGGCAGGGGGCATAAACACTGAAGCTTTCTTT
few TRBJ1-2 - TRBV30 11 CASNSGEGYTF TGTGCCTCAAACTCAGGGGAGGGCTACACCTTC
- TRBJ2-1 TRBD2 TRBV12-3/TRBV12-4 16 CASSLVPTSGRDEQFF TGTGCCAGCAGTTTGGTACCGACTAGCGGGCGCGATGAGCAGTTCTTC
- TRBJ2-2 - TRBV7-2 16 CASSLTTRGWAGELFF TGTGCCAGCAGCTTAACGACCAGGGGTTGGGCCGGGGAGCTGTTTTTT
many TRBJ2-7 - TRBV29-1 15 CSVEGRSGSAYEQYF TGCAGCGTTGAAGGCAGGTCAGGGTCCGCCTACGAGCAGTACTTC
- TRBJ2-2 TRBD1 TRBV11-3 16 CASSLGGQGNTGELFF TGTGCCAGCAGCCTGGGGGGACAGGGTAACACCGGGGAGCTGTTTTTT
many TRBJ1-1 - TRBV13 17 CASSPRGGRQGNTEAFF TGTGCCAGCAGCCCCCGAGGAGGGCGGCAGGGCAACACTGAAGCTTTCTTT
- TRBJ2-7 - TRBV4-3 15 CASSQETQGIYEQYF TGCGCCAGCAGCCAAGAAACGCAGGGAATCTACGAGCAGTACTTC
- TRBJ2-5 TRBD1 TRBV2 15 CASSALGQGRETQYF TGTGCCAGCAGTGCCCTGGGACAGGGAAGGGAGACCCAGTACTTC
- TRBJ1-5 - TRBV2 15 CASSGGTRLNQPQHF TGTGCCAGCAGTGGCGGGACACGGTTGAATCAGCCCCAGCATTTT
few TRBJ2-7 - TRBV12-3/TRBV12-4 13 CASRRAGSYEQYF TGTGCCAGCAGGAGAGCGGGTTCCTACGAGCAGTACTTC
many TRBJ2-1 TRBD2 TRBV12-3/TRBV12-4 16 CASSPRIAGGGNEQFF TGTGCCAGCAGTCCCCGCATAGCGGGAGGGGGGAATGAGCAGTTCTTC
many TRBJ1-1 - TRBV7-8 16 CASSTFKTPTLTEAFF TGTGCCAGCAGCACGTTCAAGACTCCAACGTTAACTGAAGCTTTCTTT
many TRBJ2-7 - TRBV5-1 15 CASSFSSDPAYEQYF TGCGCCAGCAGCTTCTCATCGGACCCGGCCTACGAGCAGTACTTC